These 29 T cell receptor beta chains originate from one sample sequenced in a study of cytomegalovirus exposure and HLA in healthy donors. 13 Jbeta primers and 60 Vbeta primers were used for the PCR. TCRdb keeps only in-frame clones here, not all; method: immunoSEQ multiplex PCR. The sample holds more than 200,000 clones, about 79% seen once. Sequenced material: PBMCs. The receptors here all came from a man aged 18 to 29 in good health and CMV-seronegative.

The CDR3 DNA follows: TGTGCCAGCAGTTACTTCAGACAGGGTGGCACTGAAGCTTTCTTT. This translates into CASSYFRQGGTEAFF. The chain uses TRBV6-5 and TRBJ1-1; 7 bases line up with TRBD1. The CDR3 totals 15 residues. Germline V gene data show CDR1 as MNHEY and CDR2 as SVGAGI. With V trimmed by 1 base and J by 4 bases, 6 bases remained unmatched.

The CDR3 reads CASSLRSGTGVNEQFF. As DNA, the CDR3 is TGTGCCAGCAGCTTGCGATCCGGGACAGGGGTCAATGAGCAGTTCTTC. The chain has TRBV27 and TRBJ2-1; TRBD1 matches 10 bases. This CDR3 spans 16 amino acids. Germline trimming cut 6 bases from V and 6 bases from J; bases unmatched to any gene: 11. Germline V lookup: CDR1 MNHEY, CDR2 SMNVEV (reference sequence).

This clone was detected ten times or more. The V call is TRBV2, the J call TRBJ1-6; 9 bases fit TRBD1. The junction had 2 bases not matched to a gene; V was cut back by 4 bases and J by 10 bases. The length of the CDR3 is 13 residues. From germline, CDR1 is SNHLY and CDR2 FYNNEI. CDR3 sequence (DNA): TGTGCCAGCAGTGGACAGGGGGAATCACCCCTCCACTTT. This gives the protein CASSGQGESPLHF.

J is TRBJ1-1 and V is TRBV19; D gene unclear. Germline V gene sequence: CDR1 LNHDA, CDR2 SQIVND (reference sequence). The length of the CDR3 is 14 residues. The V gene lost 2 bases and the J gene lost 1 base, with 8 bases spanning the gap. The DNA of the CDR3 is TGTGCCAGTAGTATAAAATCAGGGAACACTGAAGCTTTCTTT. It yields the protein CASSIKSGNTEAFF.

The chain employs TRBV2 and TRBJ2-7, with D unclear. The CDR3 consists of 12 residues. Deletions cut 6 bases from V and 1 base from J, with 7 bases between. Germline lookup yields CDR1 SNHLY and CDR2 FYNNEI. This CDR3 reads CASSLTSYEQYF. The DNA of the CDR3 is TGTGCCAGCAGCCTGACATCCTACGAGCAGTACTTC.

The V and J genes are TRBV25-1 and TRBJ2-7; D gene ambiguous. Germline assignment: CDR1 MGHDK and CDR2 SYGVNS. The CDR3 totals 14 residues. V lost 0 bases to trimming and J lost 2 bases, with 8 bases between them. DNA of the CDR3: TGTGCCAGCAGTGAATATTTTCAGGCCTACGAGCAGTACTTC. Its translation: CASSEYFQAYEQYF.

This clone was seen a handful of times. The chain recombines TRBV11-2 with TRBJ1-2; 7 nucleotides match TRBD1. The length of the CDR3 is 15 residues. Germline V gene lookup returns CDR1 SGHAT and CDR2 FQNNGV. Germline trimming cut 1 base from V and 3 bases from J; bases unmatched to any gene: 5. CDR3 protein: CASSLGQGRDYGYTF. The CDR3 nucleotides read TGTGCCAGCAGCTTAGGACAGGGCAGAGACTATGGCTACACCTTC.

This rearrangement joins TRBV7-9 to TRBJ2-1; D uncertain. CDR3 size: 13 residues. Germline CDR1 is SEHNR and CDR2 is FQNEAQ (reference sequence). Trimming pared 11 bases from V and 1 base from J, leaving 12 bases between. CDR3 DNA sequence: TGTGCCGCAAGCCAGGTTTCCTACAATGAGCAGTTCTTC. Protein: CAASQVSYNEQFF.

The gene calls are TRBV19 and TRBJ2-5, with TRBD2 matching 9 bases. The CDR3 is made up of 17 amino acids. V was pared by 6 bases and J by 5 bases, with 16 bases of the junction left unmatched. Germline V CDR1 and CDR2: LNHDA, SQIVND (reference sequence). The chain's CDR3 is CASSHGVGGGAWETQYF. CDR3 DNA: TGTGCCAGTAGCCACGGGGTAGGCGGGGGGGCCTGGGAGACCCAGTACTTC.

This clone appeared a single time. The J gene is TRBJ2-1, the V gene TRBV29-1, with D tentatively TRBD2 (7 bases). The V end lost 7 bases, the J end lost 5 bases, and 24 bases lay between the germline ends. Germline lookup yields CDR1 SQVTM and CDR2 ANQGSEA. The CDR3 sequence is 16 residues long. CDR3 DNA sequence: TGCAGCGGGGTTTCTAGGGGGGGCGAAGGGCACAATGAGCAGTTCTTC. Protein: CSGVSRGGEGHNEQFF.

V is TRBV19 and J is TRBJ1-5; D is unresolved. From germline, CDR1 is LNHDA and CDR2 SQIVND (reference sequence). The length of the CDR3 is 17 residues. V lost 4 bases and J 0 bases, leaving 16 bases between the germline ends. The CDR3 DNA sequence: TGTGCCAGTAGTACCAGGACTGATGAGTATAGCAATCAGCCCCAGCATTTT. Its protein is CASSTRTDEYSNQPQHF.

Worth noting for this clone: The same CDR3 also results from other DNA sequences found in this sample. The J gene is TRBJ2-1, the V gene TRBV5-6; TRBD2 is a possible D gene (5 bases). Germline V gives CDR1 SGHDT, CDR2 YYEEEE. The ends were cut back, 1 base at V and 9 bases at J, with 5 bases in the middle. This CDR3 has 11 residues. The CDR3 nucleotides read TGTGCCAGCAGCTTGAGCGGTGAGCAGTTCTTC. It is translated as CASSLSGEQFF.

The chain uses TRBV6-6 and TRBJ2-3, with 9 bases aligning to TRBD1. Germline CDR1 MNHNY, CDR2 SVGAGI (reference sequence). The CDR3 spans 14 residues. Trimming at V came to 7 bases and at J to 6 bases, leaving 8 bases not matched to a gene. Written as DNA, the CDR3 is TGTGCCAGCACCCTGGACAGGGGCGTGGATACGCAGTATTTT. It translates to CASTLDRGVDTQYF.

The chain has TRBV23-1 and TRBJ2-3; 9 nucleotides match TRBD1. TRBV23-1 is an open reading frame, and its role is uncertain. V shed 3 bases, J shed 3 bases, and the junction held 10 bases outside the gene matches. CDR3 length: 17 amino acids. CDR3: CASSHPLGQGRTDTQYF. The DNA for the CDR3 is TGCGCCAGCAGTCACCCCCTCGGACAGGGGAGGACAGATACGCAGTATTTT.

The CDR3 nucleotides are TGTGCCAGTAGTGAGCTAGCGGGAGGGGGTGTCAAAAACATTCAGTACTTC. Protein: CASSELAGGGVKNIQYF. This chain connects TRBV19 to TRBJ2-4; 12 nucleotides match TRBD2. V dropped 5 bases and J dropped 3; count of bases not matched to a gene: 8. The CDR3 length is 17 residues. Germline V lookup: CDR1 LNHDA, CDR2 SQIVND (reference sequence).

The sample holds one count of this clone. The rearrangement joins TRBV9 to TRBJ2-3; D possibly corresponds to TRBD1 (5 bases). The CDR3 is made up of 13 amino acids. Trimming shortened V by 3 bases and J by 6 bases, and 11 bases separated the two germline ends. Per germline, CDR1 SGDLS and CDR2 YYNGEE. DNA for the CDR3: TGTGCCAGCAGCGCCAGGACACTCGATACGCAGTATTTT. Protein sequence: CASSARTLDTQYF.

The chain is built from TRBV19 and TRBJ2-2; 7 bases match TRBD1. Trimming at V came to 5 bases and at J to 0 bases, leaving 6 bases not matched to a gene. Germline assignment: CDR1 LNHDA and CDR2 SQIVND (reference sequence). The CDR3 spans 16 residues. The CDR3 DNA follows: TGTGCCAGTAGTCGACAGGGCAGTACGAACACCGGGGAGCTGTTTTTT. Encoded protein: CASSRQGSTNTGELFF.

This clone has just one count. J is TRBJ2-7 and V is TRBV5-8; 11 bases agree with TRBD2. The J segment lost 0 bases and the V segment lost 4 bases, leaving 9 bases of the junction unmatched. The CDR3 totals 17 residues. Germline-derived CDR1 and CDR2 are SGHTS and YDEGEE. CDR3 residues: CASSPGATSGVSYEQYF. In nucleotides, the CDR3 is TGTGCCAGCAGCCCCGGGGCGACTAGCGGGGTCTCCTACGAGCAGTACTTC.

This clone was counted a single time. The rearrangement links TRBV28 to TRBJ2-5, with D tentatively TRBD2 (7 bases). The CDR3 totals 14 residues. Germline CDR1 is MDHEN and CDR2 is SYDVKM. V dropped 3 bases and J dropped 5 bases, with 13 bases sitting between them. The chain's CDR3 is CASSLGGAQETQYF. CDR3 nucleotide sequence: TGTGCCAGCAGTTTGGGGGGGGCGCAGGAGACCCAGTACTTC.

This chain connects TRBV11-2 to TRBJ2-7, with a tentative D call TRBD1 (5 bases). Germline-derived CDR1 and CDR2 are SGHAT and FQNNGV. V dropped 5 bases and J dropped 7 bases, with 9 bases sitting between them. The CDR3 is made up of 11 amino acids. The CDR3 is CASSPTVEQYF. The CDR3 DNA follows: TGTGCCAGCAGCCCGACAGTTGAGCAGTACTTC.

The CDR3 DNA follows: TGCGCCAGCAGCTTGGAAGGCGAGGACAGGGGGTTTTTGGCTTTCTTT. Its protein is CASSLEGEDRGFLAFF. The chain employs TRBV5-1 and TRBJ1-1; TRBD1 matches 10 bases. This CDR3 is built from 16 residues. J was trimmed by 11 bases and V by 0 bases; bases with no gene match: 13. Looked up from germline, CDR1 is SGHRS and CDR2 is YFSETQ.

This sequence joins TRBV19 and TRBJ2-3, with D tentatively TRBD1 (5 bases). The CDR3 length is 15 residues. The germline V gene encodes CDR1 LNHDA and CDR2 SQIVND (reference sequence). The V end was cut by 3 bases, the J end by 2 bases, with 12 bases between. CDR3 in DNA: TGTGCCAGTAGTATGTCTCAGGGCACCACAGATACGCAGTATTTT. Translation: CASSMSQGTTDTQYF.

The gene calls are TRBV5-1 and TRBJ2-7, with TRBD1 identical over 9 bases. The CDR3 sequence is 15 residues long. Trimming cost V 5 bases and J 2 bases; bases outside gene matches: 8. Germline V gene sequence: CDR1 SGHRS, CDR2 YFSETQ. This CDR3 is CASREGQGSPYEQYF. The CDR3 DNA sequence: TGCGCCAGCAGAGAGGGACAGGGATCCCCCTACGAGCAGTACTTC.

V gene TRBV7-6 combines with J gene TRBJ1-1; maybe TRBD1 (6 bases). Germline-derived CDR1 and CDR2 are SGHVS and FNYEAQ. The CDR3 runs to 13 residues. Trimming left V 0 bases short and J 7 bases short, with 9 bases between. The CDR3 loop reads CASSLARGFEAFF. The CDR3 bases are TGTGCCAGCAGCTTAGCCAGGGGATTTGAAGCTTTCTTT. Full variable domain (missing parts from reference TRBV7-6 and TRBJ1-1): GAGVSQSPRYKVTKRGQDVALRCDPISGHVSLYWYRQALGQGPEFLTYFNYEAQQDKSGLPNDRFSAERPEGSISTLTIQRTEQRDSAMYRCASSLARGFEAFFGQGTRLTVV.

This chain joins TRBV4-1 and TRBJ2-1; D gene ambiguous. The germline V and J ends were trimmed by 1 base and 5 bases, with 3 bases remaining between them. The CDR3 covers 12 residues. Germline CDR1 MGHRA, CDR2 YSYEKL. DNA for the CDR3: TGCGCCAGCAGCCAAGGCGACAATGAGCAGTTCTTC. Translating it yields CASSQGDNEQFF.

This rearrangement joins TRBV7-2 to TRBJ1-5; 11 bases are shared with TRBD1. This CDR3 has 16 residues. V shed 2 bases and J 5 bases; nucleotides not matched to a gene: 5. Germline CDR1 and CDR2: SGHTA and FQGNSA. In DNA, the CDR3 is TGTGCCAGCAGCTTAAATATGGGACAGGGGGATCAGCCCCAGCATTTT. As protein: CASSLNMGQGDQPQHF.

The CDR3 loop is CASSPGQGRQQETQYF. The CDR3 DNA is TGTGCCAGCAGCCCGGGGCAGGGGCGCCAGCAAGAGACCCAGTACTTC. V and J are TRBV5-4 and TRBJ2-5; TRBD1 is a possible D gene (6 bases). Germline assignment: CDR1 SGHNT and CDR2 YYREEE (reference sequence). V was pared by 4 bases and J by 2 bases, with 18 bases between. The CDR3 has 16 amino acids. The full variable domain, rest sourced from reference TRBV5-4 and TRBJ2-5, is ETGVTQSPTHLIKTRGQQVTLRCSSQSGHNTVSWYQQALGQGPQFIFQYYREEENGRGNFPPRFSGLQFPNYSSELNVNALELDDSALYLCASSPGQGRQQETQYFGPGTRLLVL.

This clone was counted between two and nine times. This chain links TRBV9 with TRBJ2-2, with 11 nucleotides matching TRBD1. CDR1 and CDR2 from the germline V gene are SGDLS and YYNGEE. This CDR3 is 16 amino acids long. The V segment lost 1 base and the J segment 5 bases; nucleotides outside the gene matches: 4. The CDR3 coding sequence is TGTGCCAGCAGCGTACGGGACAGGGGGTCGACCGGGGAGCTGTTTTTT. Amino acids: CASSVRDRGSTGELFF.

The gene calls are TRBV7-8 and TRBJ1-3; unclear D gene. The CDR3 contains 17 residues. Trimming left V 2 bases short and J 4 bases short, with 18 bases between. CDR1 is SGHVS and CDR2 is FQNEAQ in the germline V gene. The CDR3 bases are TGTGCCAGCAGCTTACAACCCGCGGGCAGTCAAGGAAACACCATATATTTT. As protein: CASSLQPAGSQGNTIYF.